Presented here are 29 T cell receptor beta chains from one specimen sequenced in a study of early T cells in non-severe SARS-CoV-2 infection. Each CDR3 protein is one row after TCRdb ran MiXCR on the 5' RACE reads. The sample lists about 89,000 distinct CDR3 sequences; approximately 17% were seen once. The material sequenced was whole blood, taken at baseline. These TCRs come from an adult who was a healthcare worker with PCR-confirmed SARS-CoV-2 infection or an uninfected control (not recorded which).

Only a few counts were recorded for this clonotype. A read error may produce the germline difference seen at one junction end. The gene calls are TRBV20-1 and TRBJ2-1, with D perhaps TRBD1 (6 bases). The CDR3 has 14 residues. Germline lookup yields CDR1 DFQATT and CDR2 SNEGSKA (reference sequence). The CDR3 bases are TGCAGTGCTGGACGAGGGGGTCCCTACAAGGAGCAGTTCTTC. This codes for CSAGRGGPYKEQFF.

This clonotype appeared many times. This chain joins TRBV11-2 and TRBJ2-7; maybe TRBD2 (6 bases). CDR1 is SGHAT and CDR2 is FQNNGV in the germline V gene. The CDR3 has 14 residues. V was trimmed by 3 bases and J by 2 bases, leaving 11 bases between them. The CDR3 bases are TGTGCCAGCAGCTTGGAGGGCGCGACCTACGAGCAGTACTTC. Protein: CASSLEGATYEQYF.

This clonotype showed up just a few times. CDR3 region: CASSPSSGSRVLEQYF. The CDR3 nucleotides are TGTGCCAGCAGCCCGAGCTCCGGGTCGCGGGTTCTCGAGCAGTACTTC. The V gene is TRBV12-3 or TRBV12-4, the J gene TRBJ2-7, with TRBD2 as a possible D gene (5 bases). The CDR3 runs to 16 residues. Trimming removed 6 bases from V and 6 bases from J, with 24 bases in between.

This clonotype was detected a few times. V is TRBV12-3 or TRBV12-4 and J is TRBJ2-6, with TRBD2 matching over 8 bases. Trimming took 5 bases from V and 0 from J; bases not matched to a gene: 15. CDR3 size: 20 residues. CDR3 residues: CASSSRRLAPVLSGANVLTF. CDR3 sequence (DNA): TGTGCCAGCAGTAGTCGTCGACTAGCGCCGGTCCTCTCTGGGGCCAACGTCCTGACTTTC.

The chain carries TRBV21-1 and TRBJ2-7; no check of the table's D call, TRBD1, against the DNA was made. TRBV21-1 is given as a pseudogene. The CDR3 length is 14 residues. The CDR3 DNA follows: TGTGCCAGCAGCAAAATGGGTCAGCCAGGGGAGCAGTACTTC. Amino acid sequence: CASSKMGQPGEQYF.

The CDR3 here is CAWSLGRKTDTQYF. The CDR3 DNA is TGTGCCTGGAGTCTGGGACGTAAAACAGATACGCAGTATTTT. J is TRBJ2-3 and V is TRBV30; D possibly matches TRBD1 or TRBD2 (5 bases each). Germline lookup yields CDR1 GTSNPN and CDR2 SVGIG (reference sequence). V lost 2 bases, J lost 3 bases, and 12 bases lay in between. CDR3 length: 14 amino acids.

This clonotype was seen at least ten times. The CDR3 DNA follows: TGTGCCAGCAGCTTAGGAGGTTTGAGCGGGAGGGCCAAGTTTAATGAGCAGTTCTTC. Its protein product is CASSLGGLSGRAKFNEQFF. The chain is built from TRBV7-2 and TRBJ2-1; 10 bases agree with TRBD2. V shed 1 base and J 7 bases; nucleotides not matched to a gene: 16. Germline V gives CDR1 SGHTA, CDR2 FQGNSA. The CDR3 is 19 residues long.

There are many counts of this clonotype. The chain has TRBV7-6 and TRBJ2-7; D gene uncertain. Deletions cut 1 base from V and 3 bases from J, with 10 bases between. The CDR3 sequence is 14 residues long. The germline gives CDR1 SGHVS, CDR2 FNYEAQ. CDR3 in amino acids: CASSLEGRNYEQYF. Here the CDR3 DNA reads TGTGCCAGCAGCTTAGAGGGCAGGAACTACGAGCAGTACTTC.

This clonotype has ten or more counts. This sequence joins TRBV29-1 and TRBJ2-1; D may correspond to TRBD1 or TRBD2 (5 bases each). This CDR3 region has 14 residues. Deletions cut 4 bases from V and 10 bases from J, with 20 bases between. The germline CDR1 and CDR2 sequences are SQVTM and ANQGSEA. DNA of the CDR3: TGCAGCGTTGCTCCCGGGACCGGCACTTGGGAGCAGTTCTTC. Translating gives CSVAPGTGTWEQFF.

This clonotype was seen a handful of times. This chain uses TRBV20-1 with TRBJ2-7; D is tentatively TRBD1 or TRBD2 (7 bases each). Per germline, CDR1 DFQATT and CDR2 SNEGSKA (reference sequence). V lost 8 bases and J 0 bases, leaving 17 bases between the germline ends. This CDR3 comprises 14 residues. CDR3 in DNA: TGCAGTCCTGCAGGGGGGGCTAACTCCTACGAGCAGTACTTC. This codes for CSPAGGANSYEQYF.

The CDR3 DNA reads as TGTGCCAGCAGCCGTAGCGGGAGTAGGTCAGATACGCAGTATTTT. Its protein product is CASSRSGSRSDTQYF. The chain uses TRBV7-2 and TRBJ2-3, with 9 nucleotides matching TRBD2. CDR3 size: 15 residues. J was trimmed by 4 bases and V by 5 bases; bases with no gene match: 7. In germline, CDR1 is SGHTA, CDR2 FQGNSA.

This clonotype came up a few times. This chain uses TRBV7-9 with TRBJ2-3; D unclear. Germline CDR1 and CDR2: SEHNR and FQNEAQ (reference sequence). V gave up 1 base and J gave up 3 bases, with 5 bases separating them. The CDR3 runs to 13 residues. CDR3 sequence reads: CASSLGKTDTQYF. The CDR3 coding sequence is TGTGCCAGCAGCTTAGGAAAGACAGATACGCAGTATTTT.

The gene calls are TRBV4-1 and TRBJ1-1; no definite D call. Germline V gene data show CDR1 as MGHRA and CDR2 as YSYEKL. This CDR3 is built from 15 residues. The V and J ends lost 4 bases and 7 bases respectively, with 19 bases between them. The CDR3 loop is CASSPTFGRVIEAFF. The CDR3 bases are TGCGCCAGCAGCCCCACTTTCGGCCGCGTGATTGAAGCTTTCTTT.

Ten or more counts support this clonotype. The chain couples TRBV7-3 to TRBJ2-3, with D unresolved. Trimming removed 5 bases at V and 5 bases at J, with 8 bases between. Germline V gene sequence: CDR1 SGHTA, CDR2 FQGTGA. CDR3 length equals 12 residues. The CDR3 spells CASSPNGDTQYF. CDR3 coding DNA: TGTGCCAGCAGCCCGAATGGAGATACGCAGTATTTT.

This chain's CDR3 is CASSLRGRQETQYF. The CDR3 bases are TGTGCCAGCAGTTTAAGGGGACGGCAAGAGACCCAGTACTTC. The chain recombines TRBV12-3 or TRBV12-4 with TRBJ2-5; D possibly uses TRBD1 or TRBD2 (5 bases each). This CDR3 has 14 amino acids. V was clipped by 2 bases and J by 2 bases, with 9 bases between them.

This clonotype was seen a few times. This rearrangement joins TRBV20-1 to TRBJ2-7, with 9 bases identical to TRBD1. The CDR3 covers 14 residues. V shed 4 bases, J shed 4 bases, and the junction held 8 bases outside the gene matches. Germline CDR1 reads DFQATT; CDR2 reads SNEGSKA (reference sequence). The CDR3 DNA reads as TGCAGTGCTAAAAGGGGGACAGGGAGATACGAGCAGTACTTC. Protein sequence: CSAKRGTGRYEQYF.

CDR3 loop: CASRSNYEQYF. For the CDR3, the DNA is TGTGCCAGCAGATCTAATTACGAGCAGTACTTC. The chain employs TRBV28 and TRBJ2-7, with D uncertain. Germline CDR1 MDHEN, CDR2 SYDVKM. V lost 6 bases and J lost 4, with 7 bases in between. CDR3 length: 11 amino acids.

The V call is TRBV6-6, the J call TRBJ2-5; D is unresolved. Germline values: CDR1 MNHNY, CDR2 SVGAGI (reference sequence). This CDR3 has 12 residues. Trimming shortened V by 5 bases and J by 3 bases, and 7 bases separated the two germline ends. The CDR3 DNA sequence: TGTGCCAGCAGTCAGAATAAAGAGACCCAGTACTTC. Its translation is CASSQNKETQYF.

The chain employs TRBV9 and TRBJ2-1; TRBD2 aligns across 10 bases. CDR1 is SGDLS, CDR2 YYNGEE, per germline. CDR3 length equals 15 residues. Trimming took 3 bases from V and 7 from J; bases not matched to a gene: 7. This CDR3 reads CASSGAGGPANEQFF. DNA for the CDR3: TGTGCCAGCAGCGGAGCGGGAGGGCCAGCAAATGAGCAGTTCTTC.

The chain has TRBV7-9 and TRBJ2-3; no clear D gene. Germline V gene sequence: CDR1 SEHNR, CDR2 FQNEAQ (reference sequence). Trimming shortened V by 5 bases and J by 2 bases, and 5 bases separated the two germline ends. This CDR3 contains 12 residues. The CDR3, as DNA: TGTGCCAGCAGCATAAACACAGATACGCAGTATTTT. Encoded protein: CASSINTDTQYF.

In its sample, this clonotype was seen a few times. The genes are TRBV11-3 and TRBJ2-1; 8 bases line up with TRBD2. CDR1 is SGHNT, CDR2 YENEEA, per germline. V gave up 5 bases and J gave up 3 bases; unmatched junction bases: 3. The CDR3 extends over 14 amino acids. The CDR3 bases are TGTGCCAGCAGCCGAGGGACTAGCTACAATGAGCAGTTCTTC. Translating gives CASSRGTSYNEQFF.

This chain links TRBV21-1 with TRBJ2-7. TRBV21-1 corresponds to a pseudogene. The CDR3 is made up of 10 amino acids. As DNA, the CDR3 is TGTGCCAGCAGTTTCTACGAGCAGTACTTC. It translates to CASSFYEQYF.

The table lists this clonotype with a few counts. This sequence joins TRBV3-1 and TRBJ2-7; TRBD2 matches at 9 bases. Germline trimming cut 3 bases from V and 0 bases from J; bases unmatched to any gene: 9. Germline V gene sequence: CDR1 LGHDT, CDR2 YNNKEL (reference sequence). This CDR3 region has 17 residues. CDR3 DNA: TGTGCCAGCAGCCAGGCGGGAGGGCCCCTCCTCTCCTACGAGCAGTACTTC. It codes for CASSQAGGPLLSYEQYF.

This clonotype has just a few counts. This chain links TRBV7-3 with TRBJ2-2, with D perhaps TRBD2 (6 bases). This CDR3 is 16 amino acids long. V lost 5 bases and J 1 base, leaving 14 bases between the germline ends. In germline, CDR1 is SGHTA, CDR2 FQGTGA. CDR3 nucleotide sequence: TGTGCCAGCAGCAAAACCGGGACTCAGAACACCGGGGAGCTGTTTTTT. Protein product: CASSKTGTQNTGELFF.

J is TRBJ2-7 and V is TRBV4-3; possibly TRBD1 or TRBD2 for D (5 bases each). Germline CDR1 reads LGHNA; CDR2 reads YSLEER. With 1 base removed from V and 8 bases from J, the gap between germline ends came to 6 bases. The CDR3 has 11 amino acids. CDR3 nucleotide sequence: TGCGCCAGCAGCCAAGGGGGGAAGCAGTACTTC. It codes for CASSQGGKQYF.

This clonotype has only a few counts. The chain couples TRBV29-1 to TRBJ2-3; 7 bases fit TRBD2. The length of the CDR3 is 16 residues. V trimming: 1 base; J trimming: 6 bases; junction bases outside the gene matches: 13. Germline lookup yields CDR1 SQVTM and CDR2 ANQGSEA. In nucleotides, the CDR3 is TGCAGCGTTGAAGGGGAGGCGGCGGGAGTGTGGGATACGCAGTATTTT. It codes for CSVEGEAAGVWDTQYF.

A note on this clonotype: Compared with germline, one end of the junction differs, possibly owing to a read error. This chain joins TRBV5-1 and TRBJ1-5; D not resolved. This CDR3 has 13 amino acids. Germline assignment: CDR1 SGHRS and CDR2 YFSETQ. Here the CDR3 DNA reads TGCACCAGCAGCTTGTATAGCAATCAGCCCCAGCATTTT. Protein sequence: CTSSLYSNQPQHF.

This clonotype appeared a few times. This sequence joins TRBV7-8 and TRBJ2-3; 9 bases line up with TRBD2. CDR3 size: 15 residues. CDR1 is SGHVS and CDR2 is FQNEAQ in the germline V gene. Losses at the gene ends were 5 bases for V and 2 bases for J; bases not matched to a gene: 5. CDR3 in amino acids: CASSVGLAVTDTQYF. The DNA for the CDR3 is TGTGCCAGCAGCGTGGGACTAGCTGTCACAGATACGCAGTATTTT.

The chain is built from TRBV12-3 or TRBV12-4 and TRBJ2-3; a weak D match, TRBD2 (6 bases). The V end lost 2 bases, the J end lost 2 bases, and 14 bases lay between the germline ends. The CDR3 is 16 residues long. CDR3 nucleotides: TGTGCCAGCAGTTTATATGGGGACTTGTTCACAGATACGCAGTATTTT. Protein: CASSLYGDLFTDTQYF.